Each of the 24 T cell receptor beta chains below was sequenced from the same sample in a study of monozygotic twins with cystic fibrosis. Generated by immunoSEQ multiplex PCR, the TCRdb table keeps only in-frame clones and is missing some. The data contain roughly 14,000 clones, roughly 98% of them seen just once; the ten biggest clones take up around 0.42%. The sequenced material came from blood. Receptor source: a girl aged 2-10 years with cystic fibrosis.

CDR3: CASSLAIGQMREAFF. The CDR3 DNA sequence: TGTGCCAGCAGCTTAGCTATCGGGCAGATGAGGGAAGCTTTCTTT. V is TRBV7-2 and J is TRBJ1-1, with D hard to call. The germline CDR1 and CDR2 sequences are SGHTA and FQGNSA. This CDR3 is built from 15 residues. V was shortened by 0 bases and J by 8 bases, with 16 bases between the two germline ends.

V gene TRBV6-5 combines with J gene TRBJ1-2; D unresolved. The germline V gene has CDR1 MNHEY and CDR2 SVGAGI. This CDR3 comprises 11 residues. The V gene lost 5 bases and the J gene lost 8 bases, with 9 bases spanning the gap. The CDR3, as DNA: TGTGCCAGCAGTAACCAACAGGGCTACACCTTC. This gives the protein CASSNQQGYTF.

This chain links TRBV6-1 with TRBJ2-7; D gene uncertain. V was cut by 2 bases and J by 3 bases, with 5 bases left in between. The germline V gene encodes CDR1 MNHNS and CDR2 SASEGT. The CDR3 runs 12 residues. Here the CDR3 reads CASSENLYEQYF. CDR3 in DNA: TGTGCCAGCAGTGAAAATCTCTACGAGCAGTACTTC.

The rearrangement links TRBV6-1 to TRBJ1-5; 7 bases match TRBD1. Looked up from germline, CDR1 is MNHNS and CDR2 is SASEGT. The CDR3 runs to 16 residues. The V and J ends lost 2 bases and 0 bases, in that order; junction bases with no gene match: 4. As DNA, the CDR3 is TGTGCCAGCAGTGAAATGGGACAGTATAGCAATCAGCCCCAGCATTTT. Its translation is CASSEMGQYSNQPQHF.

As DNA, the CDR3 is TGTGCCAGCAGGTCCACTCCGGGGGCGCTTGAGCAGTTCTTC. Residues: CASRSTPGALEQFF. The J gene is TRBJ2-1, the V gene TRBV6-5, with D perhaps being TRBD1 or TRBD2 (6 bases each). V dropped 6 bases and J dropped 9 bases, with 18 bases sitting between them. The CDR3 is 14 residues long. Germline values: CDR1 MNHEY, CDR2 SVGAGI.

J is TRBJ1-1 and V is TRBV10-1; TRBD1 matches at 9 bases. CDR3 length equals 15 residues. Germline-derived CDR1 and CDR2 are WNHNN and SYGVQD (reference sequence). V trimming: 5 bases; J trimming: 4 bases; junction bases outside the gene matches: 8. The CDR3 bases are TGCGCCAGCAGTAAGGACAGGGGTCCATCCACTGAAGCTTTCTTT. It codes for CASSKDRGPSTEAFF.

The V gene is TRBV19, the J gene TRBJ1-1; D may be TRBD1 (6 bases). The germline CDR1 and CDR2 sequences are LNHDA and SQIVND (reference sequence). V dropped 3 bases and J dropped 3 bases, with 26 bases sitting between them. The CDR3 consists of 19 residues. DNA of the CDR3: TGTGCCAGTAGTATGCTAGCTTGGGCAGGCAGGGGATCCTACACTGAAGCTTTCTTT. Its translation is CASSMLAWAGRGSYTEAFF.

The chain has TRBV18 and TRBJ2-2; D uncertain. CDR3 size: 12 residues. The ends were cut back, 2 bases at V and 5 bases at J, with 3 bases in the middle. Germline V gives CDR1 KGHSH, CDR2 LQKENI. For the CDR3, the DNA is TGTGCCAGCTCACCATTGACCGGGGAGCTGTTTTTT. It specifies CASSPLTGELFF. Together with reference TRBV18 and TRBJ2-2, the CDR3 gives the full variable domain: NAGVMQNPRHLVRRRGQEARLRCSPMKGHSHVYWYRQLPEEGLKFMVYLQKENIIDESGMPKERFSAEFPKEGPSILRIQQVVRGDSAAYFCASSPLTGELFFGEGSRLTVL.

The rearrangement joins TRBV5-1 to TRBJ2-7, with TRBD1 matching over 8 bases. This CDR3 has 14 amino acids. Germline V gene lookup returns CDR1 SGHRS and CDR2 YFSETQ. V lost 0 bases to trimming and J lost 6 bases; unmatched junction nucleotides: 5. The CDR3 loop reads CASSLDFTGGEQYF. As DNA, the CDR3 is TGCGCCAGCAGCTTGGATTTTACAGGGGGCGAGCAGTACTTC.

The chain combines TRBV19 with TRBJ2-1; D not resolved. V lost 7 bases and J 5 bases, leaving 12 bases between the germline ends. The germline CDR1 and CDR2 sequences are LNHDA and SQIVND (reference sequence). The CDR3 extends over 13 amino acids. In DNA, the CDR3 is TGTGCCAGTACGAGTCGGAGAAACAATGAGCAGTTCTTC. Its protein is CASTSRRNNEQFF.

V gene TRBV19 combines with J gene TRBJ2-7, with TRBD2 identical over 9 bases. The CDR3 covers 16 residues. V gave up 5 bases and J gave up 2 bases; unmatched junction bases: 10. Germline loops: CDR1 LNHDA, CDR2 SQIVND (reference sequence). The CDR3 reads CASSYQLAGSAYEQYF. CDR3 coding DNA: TGTGCCAGTAGTTACCAACTAGCGGGCTCAGCCTACGAGCAGTACTTC.

This chain connects TRBV7-9 to TRBJ1-3; D gene uncertain. The CDR3 runs to 15 residues. CDR1 SEHNR and CDR2 FQNEAQ come from the germline V gene (reference sequence). V was cut by 4 bases and J by 0 bases, with 10 bases left in between. The CDR3 spells CASSSDRASGNTIYF. DNA for the CDR3: TGTGCCAGCAGCTCTGACCGAGCCTCTGGAAACACCATATATTTT.

The chain joins TRBV28 to TRBJ2-7, with 11 bases aligning to TRBD2. The CDR3 extends over 16 amino acids. V shed 2 bases, J shed 3 bases, and the junction held 6 bases outside the gene matches. Germline V gives CDR1 MDHEN, CDR2 SYDVKM. The CDR3 is CASSLTTSGSSYEQYF. The CDR3 DNA is TGTGCCAGCAGTTTAACCACTAGCGGGAGTAGCTACGAGCAGTACTTC.

CDR3 nucleotide sequence: TGTGCCAGCAGCTTAGGAGTGGGCTATGGCTACACCTTC. Protein: CASSLGVGYGYTF. V and J are TRBV11-2 and TRBJ1-2; D unclear. Between the trimmed V and J ends, which lost 1 base and 4 bases, there was a span of 7 bases. The CDR3 extends over 13 amino acids. In germline, CDR1 is SGHAT, CDR2 FQNNGV.

V and J are TRBV2 and TRBJ1-5; D is unclear. The germline V and J ends were trimmed by 6 bases and 3 bases, with 9 bases remaining between them. The CDR3 runs 13 residues. Germline V CDR1 and CDR2: SNHLY, FYNNEI. The CDR3 region has the DNA TGTGCCAGCAGATCAGGTTTCAATCAGCCCCAGCATTTT. Protein sequence: CASRSGFNQPQHF.

The chain employs TRBV2 and TRBJ2-5; unclear D gene. CDR1 and CDR2 from the germline V gene are SNHLY and FYNNEI. The V gene lost 0 bases and the J gene lost 1 base, with 0 bases spanning the gap. This CDR3 has 12 amino acids. This CDR3 is CASSEAQETQYF. The CDR3 nucleotides are TGTGCCAGCAGTGAAGCCCAAGAGACCCAGTACTTC.

The gene calls are TRBV19 and TRBJ1-1; maybe TRBD1 (5 bases). Germline V CDR1 and CDR2: LNHDA, SQIVND (reference sequence). V lost 4 bases and J lost 12, with 18 bases in between. The CDR3 runs to 13 residues. The CDR3: CASSTQGDGNPFF. The DNA for the CDR3 is TGTGCCAGTAGTACGCAGGGAGACGGTAACCCTTTCTTT.

This clone was observed once. The chain couples TRBV7-2 to TRBJ2-7; possibly TRBD2 for D (6 bases). This CDR3 contains 15 residues. The germline V and J ends were trimmed by 2 bases and 4 bases, with 15 bases remaining between them. Germline values: CDR1 SGHTA, CDR2 FQGNSA. Written as DNA, the CDR3 is TGTGCCAGCAGCTTAAACCGGGACTTCTCATACGAGCAGTACTTC. It is translated as CASSLNRDFSYEQYF.

V usage is TRBV6-1 and J usage is TRBJ2-1, with 13 bases lining up with TRBD2. The J segment lost 3 bases and the V segment lost 2 bases, leaving 1 base of the junction unmatched. The germline V gene encodes CDR1 MNHNS and CDR2 SASEGT. This CDR3 comprises 16 residues. CDR3 loop: CASSERLAGGYNEQFF. The CDR3 coding sequence is TGTGCCAGCAGTGAAAGACTAGCGGGAGGCTACAATGAGCAGTTCTTC.

The chain recombines TRBV19 with TRBJ2-3; 7 positions agree with TRBD1. The CDR3 is made up of 12 amino acids. V dropped 4 bases and J dropped 6; count of bases not matched to a gene: 1. Germline lookup yields CDR1 LNHDA and CDR2 SQIVND (reference sequence). CDR3 coding DNA: TGTGCCAGTAGTACCAGGGGGGATACGCAGTATTTT. The encoded protein is CASSTRGDTQYF.

This clone was detected once. This chain connects TRBV19 to TRBJ1-1; no clear D. CDR3 size: 14 residues. V was trimmed by 6 bases and J by 0 bases, leaving 11 bases between them. Germline lookup yields CDR1 LNHDA and CDR2 SQIVND (reference sequence). CDR3 region: CASRGKGLNTEAFF. Here the CDR3 DNA reads TGTGCCAGTAGGGGGAAGGGCCTGAACACTGAAGCTTTCTTT.

This sequence joins TRBV18 and TRBJ2-7; 11 positions agree with TRBD1. The trim removed 0 bases at V and 2 bases at J, leaving 3 bases unmatched. This CDR3 region has 16 residues. Germline V gene lookup returns CDR1 KGHSH and CDR2 LQKENI. The CDR3 bases are TGTGCCAGCTCACCACCGGGGACAGGGGGTCCCTACGAGCAGTACTTC. It yields the protein CASSPPGTGGPYEQYF.

The rearrangement uses TRBV15 and TRBJ2-7, with 7 positions matching TRBD1. The J segment lost 2 bases and the V segment lost 0 bases, leaving 7 bases of the junction unmatched. CDR3 length: 16 residues. Germline V gives CDR1 LNHNV, CDR2 YYDKDF (reference sequence). CDR3 protein: CATSRDSGQETYEQYF. The CDR3 DNA sequence: TGTGCCACCAGCAGAGATTCAGGACAGGAGACCTACGAGCAGTACTTC.

This chain links TRBV6-6 with TRBJ1-1; a weak D match, TRBD1 (5 bases). The CDR3 totals 14 residues. The germline gives CDR1 MNHNY, CDR2 SVGAGI (reference sequence). Trimming removed 7 bases from V and 1 base from J, with 13 bases in between. Here the CDR3 reads CASTSSTGNTEAFF. The CDR3 bases are TGTGCCAGCACCTCCTCAACAGGGAACACTGAAGCTTTCTTT.